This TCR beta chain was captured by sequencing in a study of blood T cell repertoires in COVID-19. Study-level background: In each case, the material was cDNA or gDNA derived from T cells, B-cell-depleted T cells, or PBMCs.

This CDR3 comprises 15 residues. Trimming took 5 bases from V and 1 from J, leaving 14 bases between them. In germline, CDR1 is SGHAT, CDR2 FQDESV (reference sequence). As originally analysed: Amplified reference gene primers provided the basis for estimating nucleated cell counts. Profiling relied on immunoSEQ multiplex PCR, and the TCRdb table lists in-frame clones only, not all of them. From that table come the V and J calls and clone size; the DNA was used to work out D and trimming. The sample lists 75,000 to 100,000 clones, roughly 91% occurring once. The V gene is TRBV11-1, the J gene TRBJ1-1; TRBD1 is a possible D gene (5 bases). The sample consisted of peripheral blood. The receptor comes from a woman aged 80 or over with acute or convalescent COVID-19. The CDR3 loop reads CASSANNQGNTEAFF. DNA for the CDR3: TGTGCCAGCAGCGCAAACAATCAGGGGAACACTGAAGCTTTCTTT.